Listed here are 17 T cell receptor beta chains from one sample, sequenced in a study of OX40 agonist ivuxolimab in advanced cancers. This table comes from immunoSEQ multiplex PCR, and its TCRdb copy is limited to in-frame clones, with some not included. In the table there are about 71,000 clones, over 80% of which are singletons. The sample in question was CD4+ or CD8+ T cells sorted from blood, obtained in a trial of the OX40 agonist ivuxolimab. The receptors were sampled from an adult with an advanced solid tumor such as melanoma, head and neck, liver or kidney cancer.

The chain is built from TRBV4-2 and TRBJ2-7; 7 bases align to TRBD1. CDR1 and CDR2 (germline): LGHNA, YNFKEQ. This CDR3 has 14 amino acids. The trim removed 3 bases at V and 0 bases at J, leaving 2 bases unmatched. CDR3 coding DNA: TGTGCCAGCAGCCAGGGGACAGCCTCCTACGAGCAGTACTTC. Protein sequence: CASSQGTASYEQYF.

The V and J genes are TRBV2 and TRBJ2-2; D gene uncertain. Trimming took 7 bases from V and 1 from J, leaving 7 bases between them. Looked up from germline, CDR1 is SNHLY and CDR2 is FYNNEI. The CDR3 is 13 residues long. In DNA, the CDR3 is TGTGCCAGCATGCGAGAGAACACCGGGGAGCTGTTTTTT. This codes for CASMRENTGELFF.

The genes are TRBV19 and TRBJ2-1, with a tentative D call TRBD1 (6 bases). Trimming stripped 4 bases from V and 10 bases from J, with 14 bases between. The germline V gene encodes CDR1 LNHDA and CDR2 SQIVND (reference sequence). The CDR3 runs to 13 residues. The CDR3 region has the DNA TGTGCCAGTAGTAACAACAGGGTTCGGGAGCAGTTCTTC. The encoded protein is CASSNNRVREQFF.

V and J are TRBV5-1 and TRBJ2-2; TRBD2 might be the D (5 bases). The germline gives CDR1 SGHRS, CDR2 YFSETQ. V was shortened by 0 bases and J by 1 base, with 7 bases between the two germline ends. CDR3 length: 15 amino acids. The chain's CDR3 is CASSLAGWNTGELFF. DNA for the CDR3: TGCGCCAGCAGCTTGGCGGGGTGGAACACCGGGGAGCTGTTTTTT.

The V and J genes are TRBV11-2 and TRBJ2-4; weak D call: TRBD1 (7 bases). Trimming took off 5 bases at V and 1 base at J, with 21 bases between the two ends. Germline V lookup: CDR1 SGHAT, CDR2 FQNNGV. The CDR3 covers 18 residues. CDR3: CASSLSGGGLTAKNIQYF. CDR3 sequence (DNA): TGTGCCAGCAGCCTCTCCGGAGGGGGCTTAACGGCCAAAAACATTCAGTACTTC.

V and J are TRBV7-8 and TRBJ1-4; D ambiguous. Per the germline V gene, CDR1 is SGHVS and CDR2 is FQNEAQ. V was pared by 5 bases and J by 7 bases, with 17 bases between. The CDR3 loop spans 15 amino acids. In DNA, the CDR3 is TGTGCCAGCAGCCCACTCTATAAAGCGAGTGAAAAACTGTTTTTT. This translates into CASSPLYKASEKLFF.

The rearrangement joins TRBV4-2 to TRBJ2-1; 10 bases align to TRBD2. The CDR3 length is 16 residues. CDR1 is LGHNA, CDR2 YNFKEQ, per germline. After removal of 1 base from V and 4 bases from J, the junction contained 4 bases not matched to a gene. The chain's CDR3 is CASSQGTAGGYNEQFF. The CDR3 DNA reads as TGTGCCAGCAGCCAAGGGACAGCGGGAGGGTACAATGAGCAGTTCTTC.

CDR3 amino acids: CATSRGGEGDTQYF. In nucleotides, the CDR3 is TGTGCCACCAGCAGAGGGGGGGAGGGAGATACGCAGTATTTT. This chain links TRBV15 with TRBJ2-3; 7 bases map to TRBD2. Germline V gene lookup returns CDR1 LNHNV and CDR2 YYDKDF (reference sequence). The CDR3 is 14 residues long. Unmatched junction bases numbered 3, after V lost 1 base and J lost 5 bases.

The gene calls are TRBV10-2 and TRBJ2-1, with 9 bases aligning to TRBD2. Trimming at V came to 3 bases and at J to 6 bases, leaving 9 bases not matched to a gene. The CDR3 extends over 16 amino acids. Germline loops: CDR1 WSHSY, CDR2 SAAADI. CDR3 in amino acids: CASSDTLGGRGNEQFF. CDR3 DNA: TGCGCCAGCAGTGATACATTAGGCGGGAGGGGCAATGAGCAGTTCTTC.

The V and J genes are TRBV28 and TRBJ2-2; possibly TRBD2 for D (5 bases). CDR3 length: 15 amino acids. Trimming took off 2 bases at V and 0 bases at J, with 7 bases between the two ends. CDR1 and CDR2 from the germline V gene are MDHEN and SYDVKM. The CDR3, as DNA: TGTGCCAGCAGTTTAGCGGGTGCGAACACCGGGGAGCTGTTTTTT. It specifies CASSLAGANTGELFF.

The chain links TRBV9 to TRBJ2-2; TRBD2 matches 7 bases. The CDR3 is made up of 16 amino acids. Trimming removed 3 bases from V and 0 bases from J; junction bases left unmatched: 5. Looked up from germline, CDR1 is SGDLS and CDR2 is YYNGEE. The CDR3 DNA reads as TGTGCCAGCAGCGCTAGCGGTTCCGCGAACACCGGGGAGCTGTTTTTT. Residues: CASSASGSANTGELFF. Combining the CDR3 with reference TRBV9 and TRBJ2-2 gives the whole variable domain DSGVTQTPKHLITATGQRVTLRCSPRSGDLSVYWYQQSLDQGLQFLIQYYNGEERAKGNILERFSAQQFPDLHSELNLSSLELGDSALYFCASSASGSANTGELFFGEGSRLTVL.

The chain has TRBV7-9 and TRBJ1-2, with D tentatively TRBD1 (6 bases). Germline V CDR1 and CDR2: SEHNR, FQNEAQ (reference sequence). The CDR3 totals 14 residues. Trimming stripped 0 bases from V and 7 bases from J, with 12 bases between. The CDR3, as DNA: TGTGCCAGCAGCTTAGCGGGGCAGGGGTTTGGCTACACCTTC. It yields the protein CASSLAGQGFGYTF.

The genes are TRBV7-9 and TRBJ2-1, with D maybe TRBD2 (6 bases). V lost 5 bases, J lost 0 bases, and 8 bases lay in between. This CDR3 has 14 amino acids. CDR1 and CDR2 from the germline V gene are SEHNR and FQNEAQ (reference sequence). The chain's CDR3 is CASSPAGSYNEQFF. In DNA, the CDR3 is TGTGCCAGCAGCCCAGCGGGCTCCTACAATGAGCAGTTCTTC.

This chain links TRBV28 with TRBJ2-7; TRBD1 agrees at 7 bases. The CDR3 runs to 15 residues. Trimming took 5 bases from V and 4 from J; bases not matched to a gene: 11. The germline CDR1 and CDR2 sequences are MDHEN and SYDVKM. The CDR3 bases are TGTGCCAGCAGTGGCGTGACAGGGTTGAAGTACGAGCAGTACTTC. It codes for CASSGVTGLKYEQYF.

A single count supports this clone. This chain links TRBV14 with TRBJ2-7; 7 bases align to TRBD2. V lost 0 bases and J lost 4; bases outside the gene matches: 6. The CDR3 is made up of 15 amino acids. Germline CDR1 is SGHDN and CDR2 is FVKESK. In DNA, the CDR3 is TGTGCCAGCAGCCAAGAGAGCGGGAATGGGTACGAGCAGTACTTC. Translation gives CASSQESGNGYEQYF.

The chain links TRBV21-1 to TRBJ1-5. TRBV21-1 represents a pseudogene. The CDR3 is made up of 15 amino acids. CDR3 nucleotides: TGTGCCAGCAGCAAAGAGCTGCCCTACAATCAGCCCCAGCATTTT. This codes for CASSKELPYNQPQHF.

The V gene is TRBV27, the J gene TRBJ2-3; 11 positions agree with TRBD2. The CDR3 sequence is 17 residues long. Germline V gene sequence: CDR1 MNHEY, CDR2 SMNVEV (reference sequence). With V trimmed by 4 bases and J by 3 bases, 9 bases remained unmatched. CDR3 DNA sequence: TGTGCCAGCAGTTCCCCCTCGGGACTAGCGGAGACAGATACGCAGTATTTT. Translated: CASSSPSGLAETDTQYF.